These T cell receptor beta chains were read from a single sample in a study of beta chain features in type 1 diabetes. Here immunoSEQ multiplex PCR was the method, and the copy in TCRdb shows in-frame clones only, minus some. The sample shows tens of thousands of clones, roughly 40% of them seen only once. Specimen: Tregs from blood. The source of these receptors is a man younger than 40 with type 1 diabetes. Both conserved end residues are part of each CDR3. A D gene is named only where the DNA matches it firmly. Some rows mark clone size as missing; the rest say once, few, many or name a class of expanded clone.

TGTGCCAGTTTAGCCGAGATGAGGACTGAAGCTTTCTTT,CASLAEMRTEAFF,-,TRBJ1-1,TRBV2,-
TGTGCCAGTAGTCCTCGGCGCAGTACTATGGACAATGAGCAGTTCTTC,CASSPRRSTMDNEQFF,few,TRBJ2-1,TRBV19,-
TGCGCCAGCAGCAGGACAGGGGCGGACACCGGGGAGCTGTTTTTT,CASSRTGADTGELFF,-,TRBJ2-2,TRBV5-1,TRBD1
TGTGCCAGCAGCTCCGAACGGGAGCCGTGGACCGGGGAGCTGTTTTTT,CASSSEREPWTGELFF,-,TRBJ2-2,TRBV7-9,-
TGTGCCAGCAGCCAAGATCGGGTTGGCGGGACAGTCACCTACGAGCAGTACTTC,CASSQDRVGGTVTYEQYF,-,TRBJ2-7,TRBV4-2,-
TGTGCCAGCAGCTACCGGGGACAGGGGGGTTACAATGAGCAGTTCTTC,CASSYRGQGGYNEQFF,few,TRBJ2-1,TRBV4-2,TRBD1
TGTGCCAGCAGCCGTCTGTCAGACAGGGCGCAGTATTTT,CASSRLSDRAQYF,-,TRBJ2-3,TRBV7-6,TRBD1
TGTGCCAGCAGCCCCGGGACAAACCAGTACTTC,CASSPGTNQYF,few,TRBJ2-7,TRBV2,-
TGTGCCAGCAGCTTAAGGGGGGGACAGGGAAACACTGAAGCTTTCTTT,CASSLRGGQGNTEAFF,few,TRBJ1-1,TRBV11-2,TRBD1
TGTGCCAGCAGTTCAACGACAGGCTACAATCAGCCCCAGCATTTT,CASSSTTGYNQPQHF,-,TRBJ1-5,TRBV28,-
TGTGCCATCATTAAGGACAGGGACACCGGGGAGCTGTTTTTT,CAIIKDRDTGELFF,-,TRBJ2-2,TRBV10-3,TRBD1
TGCAGCGTTGGTCGGGACAGCGTCTCCTACGAGCAGTACTTC,CSVGRDSVSYEQYF,-,TRBJ2-7,TRBV29-1,TRBD1
TGTGCCAGCAGTTTAAGCACACCGGGACACGAAATTACAGATACGCAGTATTTT,CASSLSTPGHEITDTQYF,-,TRBJ2-3,TRBV28,-
TGTGCCAGCAGCTTACTAGCGGGGGGAACTGACAATGAGCAGTTCTTC,CASSLLAGGTDNEQFF,few,TRBJ2-1,TRBV7-8,TRBD2
TGTGCCAGCAGCCCGGATCCCCGGACAGGGAACACCGGGGAGCTGTTTTTT,CASSPDPRTGNTGELFF,once,TRBJ2-2,TRBV11-2,TRBD1
TGTGCCAGCAGCCGGACAGAGAATTACAATGAGCAGTTCTTC,CASSRTENYNEQFF,few,TRBJ2-1,TRBV7-8,-
TGTGCCAGCAGCCGCGGACAGCAAGAGACCCAGTACTTC,CASSRGQQETQYF,few,TRBJ2-5,TRBV14,-
TGCGCCAGCAGCTTGGGGGGCACCGAAGAGACCCAGTACTTC,CASSLGGTEETQYF,few,TRBJ2-5,TRBV5-1,-
TGCAGTGCTAAGTCGACCGGGGTCATGGCTTTC,CSAKSTGVMAF,-,TRBJ2-6,TRBV20-1,-
TGTGCCAGCACCCCAGCGGGAGGGCCCTACAATGAGCAGTTCTTC,CASTPAGGPYNEQFF,-,TRBJ2-1,TRBV7-9,TRBD2
TGTGCCAGCAGCTTATGGTTCTCCGGACTTAGCAATCAGCCCCAGCATTTT,CASSLWFSGLSNQPQHF,few,TRBJ1-5,TRBV7-9,-
TGTGCCAGCAGCACGTGGACAGAGCAGTACTTC,CASSTWTEQYF,few,TRBJ2-7,TRBV7-2,-
TGTGCCAGCAGCGCCGCACAGGGAGATACGCAGTATTTT,CASSAAQGDTQYF,few,TRBJ2-3,TRBV2,-
TGTGCCAGCAGCTTGGTGTTAGCGGGAGAGACCCAGTACTTC,CASSLVLAGETQYF,-,TRBJ2-5,TRBV11-2,TRBD2
TGTGCCTGGGGGACTGCATACTACGAGCAGTACTTC,CAWGTAYYEQYF,-,TRBJ2-7,TRBV30,-
TGTGCCAGCAGTGAGGCAGGGGGCGCGAACTATGGCTACACCTTC,CASSEAGGANYGYTF,-,TRBJ1-2,TRBV6-1,TRBD1
TGTGCCATCAGGCACGGGACTAGCGGTTACACAGATACGCAGTATTTT,CAIRHGTSGYTDTQYF,few,TRBJ2-3,TRBV10-3,TRBD2
TGTGCCAGCAGCCAGGGAGTTCGTTCACCCCTCCACTTT,CASSQGVRSPLHF,-,TRBJ1-6,TRBV4-2,-
TGTGCCAGCAGCTTGGCAGGGACAACCTTCAGGGCTGAAGCTTTCTTT,CASSLAGTTFRAEAFF,few,TRBJ1-1,TRBV7-9,-
TGTGCCAGTAGTACCTCGCGTAAGGAAAAACTGTTTTTT,CASSTSRKEKLFF,-,TRBJ1-4,TRBV19,-
TGCGCCAGCAGAGTAGCAGCCGGGGAGCTGTTTTTT,CASRVAAGELFF,-,TRBJ2-2,TRBV5-1,-
TGTGCCAGCAGTGTTTTTGCGGGAGTTGGAAACATTCAGTACTTC,CASSVFAGVGNIQYF,few,TRBJ2-4,TRBV25-1,TRBD2
TGCGCCAGCAGCTTGGAAGCGAACACTGAAGCTTTCTTT,CASSLEANTEAFF,-,TRBJ1-1,TRBV5-1,-
TGTGCCAGCAGCTTCCGGACAGGACCCTACGAGCAGTACTTC,CASSFRTGPYEQYF,few,TRBJ2-7,TRBV7-6,TRBD1
TGTGCCAGCAGCTTATATGCAGGGTCCCTCGGTGAGCAGTTCTTC,CASSLYAGSLGEQFF,few,TRBJ2-1,TRBV7-3,-
TGTGCCAGTAGCACATTTGGAAACACCATATATTTT,CASSTFGNTIYF,-,TRBJ1-3,TRBV19,-
TGTGCCAGCAGTGAGGTAGCCAGTACCATTAGCAATCAGCCCCAGCATTTT,CASSEVASTISNQPQHF,-,TRBJ1-5,TRBV6-1,-
TGTGCCAGCAGACAGCTTGGGACATCCGAGCAGTACTTC,CASRQLGTSEQYF,few,TRBJ2-7,TRBV2,-
TGTGCCAGCCAAAATGGACAGTCCCGGAGTGGCATTCAGTACTTC,CASQNGQSRSGIQYF,few,TRBJ2-4,TRBV2,-
TGTGCCAGCAGCTTAGGACCCGCGGACACTGAAGCTTTCTTT,CASSLGPADTEAFF,-,TRBJ1-1,TRBV7-9,-
TGTGCCAGCAGCTTAGGATCAGGGCCCAAGGGCTATGGCTACACCTTC,CASSLGSGPKGYGYTF,-,TRBJ1-2,TRBV7-2,-
TGTGCCAGCTCACCCTCGTCAGGGGGCCTGAACACTGAAGCTTTCTTT,CASSPSSGGLNTEAFF,-,TRBJ1-1,TRBV18,TRBD1
TGCGCCAGCAGCCAAGATCAGGCACAAAGCTCCTACAATGAGCAGTTCTTC,CASSQDQAQSSYNEQFF,once,TRBJ2-1,TRBV4-1,-
TGCGCCAGCAGCTTCCTCGCGGGAGCGGGCACCGGGGAGCTGTTTTTT,CASSFLAGAGTGELFF,-,TRBJ2-2,TRBV5-1,TRBD2
TGTGCCAGCTCACGATCAACCGGGACAGGGGAGGTAAAACTGTTTTTT,CASSRSTGTGEVKLFF,-,TRBJ1-4,TRBV18,TRBD1
TGTGCCAGCAGCTCAAAAGGACAGGGGACCGGGGAGCTGTTTTTT,CASSSKGQGTGELFF,-,TRBJ2-2,TRBV5-4,TRBD1
TGTGCCAGCAGCTCCCAGGGCGAGCAGTACTTC,CASSSQGEQYF,-,TRBJ2-7,TRBV7-2,-
TGTGCCAGCAGTTCGGGACTTTTTAATCAGCCCCAGCATTTT,CASSSGLFNQPQHF,-,TRBJ1-5,TRBV28,-
TGCGCCAGCAGCGTAGCTAACTCCTACGAGCAGTACTTC,CASSVANSYEQYF,-,TRBJ2-7,TRBV5-1,-
TGTGCCAGCAGTTTAATGGGGACTAGCCTGGGCAATGAGCAGTTCTTC,CASSLMGTSLGNEQFF,-,TRBJ2-1,TRBV28,TRBD2
TGCGCCAGCAGCCCGGCCTACCTCAGGGAGGCGAGTGAAGCTTTCTTT,CASSPAYLREASEAFF,-,TRBJ1-1,TRBV5-1,-
TGTGCCAGCAGCCAAGATTCATCCGCGGGAGGAATCACAGATACGCAGTATTTT,CASSQDSSAGGITDTQYF,-,TRBJ2-3,TRBV5-5,TRBD2
TGTGCCAGTAGCTACCTAATGGGGGGAAACACTCAGCCCCAGCATTTT,CASSYLMGGNTQPQHF,medium-sized,TRBJ1-5,TRBV19,-
TGTGCCAGCAGCTTAAGGAGGATTGGGGCAGATACGCAGTATTTT,CASSLRRIGADTQYF,once,TRBJ2-3,TRBV11-2,-
TGTGCCAGCAGTTTACAACAGGGCCACTATGGCTACACCTTC,CASSLQQGHYGYTF,-,TRBJ1-2,TRBV27,-